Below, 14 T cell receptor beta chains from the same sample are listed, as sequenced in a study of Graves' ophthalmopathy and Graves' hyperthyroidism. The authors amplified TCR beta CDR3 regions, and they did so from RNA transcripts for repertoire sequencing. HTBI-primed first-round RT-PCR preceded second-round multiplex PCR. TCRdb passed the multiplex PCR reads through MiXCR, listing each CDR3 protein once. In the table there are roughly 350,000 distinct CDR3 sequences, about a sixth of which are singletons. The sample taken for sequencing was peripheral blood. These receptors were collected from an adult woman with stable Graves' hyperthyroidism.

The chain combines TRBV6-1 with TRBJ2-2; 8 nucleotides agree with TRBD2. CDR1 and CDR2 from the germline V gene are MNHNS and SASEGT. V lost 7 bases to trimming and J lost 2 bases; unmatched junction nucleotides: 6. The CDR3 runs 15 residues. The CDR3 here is CASNPGRANTGELFF. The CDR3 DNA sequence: TGTGCCAGCAATCCCGGGAGGGCCAACACCGGGGAGCTGTTTTTT.

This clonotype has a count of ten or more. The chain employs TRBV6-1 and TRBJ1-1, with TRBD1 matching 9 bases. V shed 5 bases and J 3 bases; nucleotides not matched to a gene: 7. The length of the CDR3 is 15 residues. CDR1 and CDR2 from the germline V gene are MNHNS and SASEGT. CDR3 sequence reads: CASSRTGDRDTEAFF. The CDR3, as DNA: TGTGCCAGCAGTAGGACAGGGGATAGAGACACTGAAGCTTTCTTT.

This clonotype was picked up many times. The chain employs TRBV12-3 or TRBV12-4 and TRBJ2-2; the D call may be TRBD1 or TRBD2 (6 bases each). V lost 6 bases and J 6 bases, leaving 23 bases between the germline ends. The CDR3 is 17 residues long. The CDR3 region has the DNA TGTGCCAGCAGATCAGGGGAGGCCCCCAATATGTCCGGGGAGCTGTTTTTT. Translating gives CASRSGEAPNMSGELFF.

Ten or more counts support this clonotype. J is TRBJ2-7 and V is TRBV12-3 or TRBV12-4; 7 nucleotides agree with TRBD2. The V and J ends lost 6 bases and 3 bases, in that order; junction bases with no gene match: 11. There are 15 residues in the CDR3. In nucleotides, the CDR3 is TGTGCCAGCAGCCCTAGGCAGGGCGGGGGCTACGAGCAGTACTTC. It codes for CASSPRQGGGYEQYF.

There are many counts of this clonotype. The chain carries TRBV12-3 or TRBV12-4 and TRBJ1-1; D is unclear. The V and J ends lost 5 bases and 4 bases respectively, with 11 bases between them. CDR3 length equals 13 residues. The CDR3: CASSLEVGTEAFF. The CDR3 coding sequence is TGTGCCAGCAGTCTTGAAGTGGGCACTGAAGCTTTCTTT.

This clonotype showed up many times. The CDR3 DNA reads as TGCAGTGCTAGAGAGGGTACTAGCGGTTCACAAGAGACCCAGTACTTC. This codes for CSAREGTSGSQETQYF. The chain uses TRBV20-1 and TRBJ2-5, with TRBD2 identical over 8 bases. CDR3 length equals 16 residues. The V segment lost 0 bases and the J segment 2 bases; nucleotides outside the gene matches: 8. Per germline, CDR1 DFQATT and CDR2 SNEGSKA (reference sequence).

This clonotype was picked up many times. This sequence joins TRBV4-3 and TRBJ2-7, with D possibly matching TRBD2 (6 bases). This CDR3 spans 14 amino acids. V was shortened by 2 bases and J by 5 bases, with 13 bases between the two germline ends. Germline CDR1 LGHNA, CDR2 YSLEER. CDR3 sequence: CASSQSRGGHEQYF. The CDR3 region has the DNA TGCGCCAGCAGCCAATCGCGGGGAGGCCACGAGCAGTACTTC.

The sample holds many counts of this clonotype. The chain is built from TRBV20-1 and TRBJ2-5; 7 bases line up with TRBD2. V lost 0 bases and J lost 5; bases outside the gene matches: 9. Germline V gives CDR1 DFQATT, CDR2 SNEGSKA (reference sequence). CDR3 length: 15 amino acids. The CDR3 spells CSARDAGQGGETQYF. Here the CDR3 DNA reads TGCAGTGCTAGAGATGCCGGGCAGGGAGGGGAGACCCAGTACTTC.

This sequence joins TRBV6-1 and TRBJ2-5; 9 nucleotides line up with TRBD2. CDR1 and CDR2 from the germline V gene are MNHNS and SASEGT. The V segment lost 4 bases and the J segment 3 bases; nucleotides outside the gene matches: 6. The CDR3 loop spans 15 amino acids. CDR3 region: CASSASGASKETQYF. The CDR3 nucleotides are TGTGCCAGCAGTGCTAGCGGGGCCTCAAAAGAGACCCAGTACTTC.

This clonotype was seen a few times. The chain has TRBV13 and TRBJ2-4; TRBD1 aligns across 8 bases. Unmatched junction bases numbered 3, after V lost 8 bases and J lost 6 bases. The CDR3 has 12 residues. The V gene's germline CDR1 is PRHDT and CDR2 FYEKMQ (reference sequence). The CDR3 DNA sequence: TGTGCCAGCGGAGGACAGGGAAACATTCAGTACTTC. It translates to CASGGQGNIQYF.

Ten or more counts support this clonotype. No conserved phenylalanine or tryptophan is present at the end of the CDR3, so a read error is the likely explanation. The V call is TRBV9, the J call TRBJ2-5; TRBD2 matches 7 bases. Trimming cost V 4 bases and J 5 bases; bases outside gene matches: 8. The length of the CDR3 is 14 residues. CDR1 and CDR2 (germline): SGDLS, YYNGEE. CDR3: CASSTQSGMETQYS. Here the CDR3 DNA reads TGTGCCAGCAGCACCCAAAGCGGGATGGAGACCCAGTACTCC.

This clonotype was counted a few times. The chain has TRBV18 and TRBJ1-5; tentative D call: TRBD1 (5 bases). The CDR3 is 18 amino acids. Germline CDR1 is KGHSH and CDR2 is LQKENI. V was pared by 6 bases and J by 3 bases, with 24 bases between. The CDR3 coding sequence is TGTGCCAGCTCGCAAACTCGGGACTTAGGGCATCCCAATCAGCCCCAGCATTTT. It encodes CASSQTRDLGHPNQPQHF.

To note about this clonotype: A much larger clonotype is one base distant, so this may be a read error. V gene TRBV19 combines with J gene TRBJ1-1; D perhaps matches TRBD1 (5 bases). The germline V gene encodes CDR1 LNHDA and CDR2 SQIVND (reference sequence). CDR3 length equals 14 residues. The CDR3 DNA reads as TGTGCCGGTAGTATCCTCCCGCGGGGGACTGAAGCTTTCTTT. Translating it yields CAGSILPRGTEAFF.

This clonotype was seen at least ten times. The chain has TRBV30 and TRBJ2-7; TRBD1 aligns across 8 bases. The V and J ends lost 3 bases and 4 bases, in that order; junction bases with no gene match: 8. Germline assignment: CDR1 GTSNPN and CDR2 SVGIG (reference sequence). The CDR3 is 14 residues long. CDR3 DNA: TGTGCCTGGAGGGGGTCAGGGGGCAGGTACGAGCAGTACTTC. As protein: CAWRGSGGRYEQYF.